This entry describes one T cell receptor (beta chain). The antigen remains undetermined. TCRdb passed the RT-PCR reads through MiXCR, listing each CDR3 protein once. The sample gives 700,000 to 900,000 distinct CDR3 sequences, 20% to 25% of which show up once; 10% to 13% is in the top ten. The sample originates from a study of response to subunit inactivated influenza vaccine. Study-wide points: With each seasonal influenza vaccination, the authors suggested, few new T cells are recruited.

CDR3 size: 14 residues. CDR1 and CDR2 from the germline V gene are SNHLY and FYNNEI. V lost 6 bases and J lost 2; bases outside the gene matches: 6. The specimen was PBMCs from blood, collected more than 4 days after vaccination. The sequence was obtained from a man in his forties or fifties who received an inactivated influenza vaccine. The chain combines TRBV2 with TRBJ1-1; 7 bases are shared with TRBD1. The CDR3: CASRPRQGNTEAFF. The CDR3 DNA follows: TGTGCCAGCAGGCCTCGACAGGGCAACACTGAAGCTTTCTTT.